This T cell receptor (beta chain) was identified in a study of CD8 T cells in Susac syndrome. In germline, CDR1 is DFQATT, CDR2 SNEGSKA (reference sequence). The CDR3 runs to 12 residues. The V and J ends lost 5 bases and 3 bases respectively, with 8 bases between them. Sequencing of TCR beta was carried out in blood CD8+ and CD4+ T cells. Both CD4+ and CD8+ T cells were negatively isolated, and TEMRA cells underwent FACS enrichment. RNA amounts of about 0.45 to 1 ug underwent reverse transcription with random hexamers. Amplification of TCR beta CDR3 by immunoSEQ multiplex PCR spanned 54 Vbeta and 13 Jbeta. TCRdb itself ran the immunoSEQ multiplex PCR reads through MiXCR, one entry per CDR3 protein. The data hold over 300,000 distinct CDR3 sequences, with roughly nine tenths observed a single time.

This TCR was recovered from a human donor with multiple sclerosis. The V and J genes are TRBV20-1 and TRBJ1-5, with D unresolved. The sample comprised CD4+ T cells from PBMCs. The DNA of the CDR3 is TGCAGTGCTGGCGGGGACAATCAGCCCCAGCATTTT. The encoded protein is CSAGGDNQPQHF.